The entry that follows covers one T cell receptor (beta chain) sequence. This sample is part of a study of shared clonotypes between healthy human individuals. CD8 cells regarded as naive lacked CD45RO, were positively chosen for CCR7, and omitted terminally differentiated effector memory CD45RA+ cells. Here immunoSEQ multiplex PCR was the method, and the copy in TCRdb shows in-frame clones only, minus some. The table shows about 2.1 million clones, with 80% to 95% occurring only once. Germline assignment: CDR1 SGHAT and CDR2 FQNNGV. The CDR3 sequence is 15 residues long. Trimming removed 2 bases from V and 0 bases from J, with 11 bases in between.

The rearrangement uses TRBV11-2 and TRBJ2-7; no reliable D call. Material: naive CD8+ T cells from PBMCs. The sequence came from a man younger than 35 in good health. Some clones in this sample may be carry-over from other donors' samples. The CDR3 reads CASSLPMPSSYEQYF. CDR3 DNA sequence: TGTGCCAGCAGCTTACCCATGCCGAGCTCCTACGAGCAGTACTTC. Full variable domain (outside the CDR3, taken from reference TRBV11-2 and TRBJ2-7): EAGVAQSPRYKIIEKRQSVAFWCNPISGHATLYWYQQILGQGPKLLIQFQNNGVVDDSQLPKDRFSAERLKGVDSTLKIQPAKLEDSAVYLCASSLPMPSSYEQYFGPGTRLTVT.